The 5 T cell receptor beta chains below come from one sample, sequenced in a study of blood T cell repertoires in COVID-19. Measured with immunoSEQ multiplex PCR; TCRdb has only the in-frame clones, and not every one. The sample lists over 150,000 clones, less than 90% occurring once. Sequenced material: peripheral blood. Receptors originate from a man younger than 35 with active or convalescent COVID-19.

The chain carries TRBV24-1 and TRBJ2-1; TRBD2 might be the D (6 bases). The V end was cut by 5 bases, the J end by 6 bases, with 13 bases between. The CDR3 consists of 14 residues. Germline V gene lookup returns CDR1 KGHDR and CDR2 SFDVKD. CDR3 DNA sequence: TGTGCCACCAGTGTAAATGGGGGGACCAATGAGCAGTTCTTC. Its protein product is CATSVNGGTNEQFF.

The CDR3, as DNA: TGCAGCGTTGTGGCGCAGGTCGGCTCCTACGAGCAGTACTTC. Protein sequence: CSVVAQVGSYEQYF. The chain links TRBV29-1 to TRBJ2-7; D unresolved. Trimming removed 4 bases at V and 0 bases at J, with 13 bases between. This CDR3 region has 14 residues. Germline assignment: CDR1 SQVTM and CDR2 ANQGSEA.

This sequence joins TRBV7-6 and TRBJ1-6, with 7 bases lining up with TRBD1. The CDR3 extends over 16 amino acids. The germline V gene has CDR1 SGHVS and CDR2 FNYEAQ. J lost 8 bases, V lost 5 bases, and 12 bases had no gene match. CDR3 sequence: CASSPGQVAGDSPLHF. In DNA, the CDR3 is TGTGCCAGCAGCCCCGGACAGGTCGCGGGTGATTCACCCCTCCACTTT.

The chain is built from TRBV15 and TRBJ2-3; D remains unclear. The CDR3 length is 14 residues. Germline values: CDR1 LNHNV, CDR2 YYDKDF (reference sequence). V lost 5 bases and J 4 bases, leaving 13 bases between the germline ends. DNA of the CDR3: TGTGCCACCAGCCCCGTGATTCAGTCAGATACGCAGTATTTT. It yields the protein CATSPVIQSDTQYF.

The chain recombines TRBV11-2 with TRBJ2-2, with TRBD2 matching 8 bases. V gave up 2 bases and J gave up 5 bases; unmatched junction bases: 10. CDR3 size: 17 residues. The germline CDR1 and CDR2 sequences are SGHAT and FQNNGV. CDR3 nucleotide sequence: TGTGCCAGCAGCTTATCGGGACTAGTTGGGGGTACCGGGGAGCTGTTTTTT. Its translation: CASSLSGLVGGTGELFF.